This TCR beta chain emerged from a study of blood T cell repertoires in COVID-19. Study-wide context: Acute and convalescent COVID-19 specimens originated in the United States, Italy and Spain. PBMCs, B-cell-depleted T cells, or T cells were the source of the cDNA or gDNA that made up the material.

V lost 2 bases to trimming and J lost 4 bases; unmatched junction nucleotides: 13. Germline lookup yields CDR1 SNHLY and CDR2 FYNNEI. CDR3 size: 18 residues. In the authors' methods: The assay estimated nucleated cells by amplifying reference gene primers. The repertoire was sequenced with immunoSEQ multiplex PCR; TCRdb's copy has only in-frame clones and lacks some. That table supplies the V and J calls and clone size; D and trimming were determined from the DNA. The profile covers 250,000 or so clones, with around 84% appearing a single time and around 5% taken by the ten largest. Seattle patients were enrolled during active infection and followed longitudinally.

The specimen was peripheral blood. This clonotype originated in a woman between 55 and 75 years old with COVID-19, enrolled during active disease. J is TRBJ2-1 and V is TRBV2; 8 bases line up with TRBD1. The CDR3 DNA follows: TGTGCCAGCAGTGAAAGACAGGGGTTTCCCCCTTTTTACAATGAGCAGTTCTTC. Amino acid sequence: CASSERQGFPPFYNEQFF.